This TCR beta chain was found in a study of metastatic and nonmetastatic thyroid tumors. Study summary: Repertoires of blood and of tissue (tumor or nodule) from malignant and benign thyroid patients were compared.

Per the original data handling: To classify distant metastasis in papillary thyroid cancer, a model was built from CDR3 differences across clinicopathological groups. TCRdb reanalyzed the PCR reads via MiXCR. V and J calls and clone size were set by TCRdb, not the authors. The sample holds around 28,000 clones; 25% to 30% are singletons and the top ten take approximately 30%. Each patient went into thyroid surgery without having received any treatment. Study observations and caveats: Compared with benign nodules, malignant thyroid tumors were reported to have significantly higher TCR beta diversity in both blood and tumor.

Details on this clone: Its cognate antigen is unknown.

The specimen sequenced was blood. The TCR comes from a female donor with papillary thyroid cancer or a benign thyroid nodule (not recorded which). Some clones in this sample may be carry-over from other donors' samples.

The CDR3 spells CSADEQVMNTEAFF. DNA for the CDR3: TGCAGTGCCGACGAACAGGTTATGAACACTGAAGCTTTCTTT. The chain employs TRBV20-1 and TRBJ1-1; D is possibly TRBD1 (5 bases). The V gene lost 6 bases and the J gene lost 0 bases, with 14 bases spanning the gap. CDR1 DFQATT and CDR2 SNEGSKA come from the germline V gene (reference sequence). This CDR3 contains 14 residues.